A single sample is the source of the 27 T cell receptor beta chains below, sequenced in a study of PD-1 blockade in classical Hodgkin lymphoma. Each patient relapsed following autologous stem cell transplantation, and prior brentuximab vedotin exposure differed. Sequencing used immunoSEQ multiplex PCR; TCRdb keeps in-frame clones, though not all of them. The sample consists of 65,000 to 95,000 clones, around 90% of them appearing once. The material sequenced was peripheral blood mononuclear cells (PBMCs), taken at baseline. Receptors were obtained from a human donor with classical Hodgkin lymphoma.

This chain connects TRBV19 to TRBJ1-1; the D is unclear. CDR3 length: 15 residues. Deletions cut 5 bases from V and 6 bases from J, with 19 bases between. Germline CDR1 and CDR2: LNHDA and SQIVND (reference sequence). The CDR3: CASSPPGRLFSEAFF. The CDR3, as DNA: TGTGCCAGTAGTCCTCCCGGGAGGCTCTTCTCTGAAGCTTTCTTT. The full variable domain, with the rest looked up from reference TRBV19 and TRBJ1-1, is DGGITQSPKYLFRKEGQNVTLSCEQNLNHDAMYWYRQDPGQGLRLIYYSQIVNDFQKGDIAEGYSVSREKKESFPLTVTSAQKNPTAFYLCASSPPGRLFSEAFFGQGTRLTVV.

The rearrangement uses TRBV2 and TRBJ1-1; D call uncertain. The CDR3 has 11 residues. Germline values: CDR1 SNHLY, CDR2 FYNNEI. Trimming stripped 7 bases from V and 4 bases from J, with 7 bases between. The CDR3 nucleotides are TGTGCCAGCAATTGGGGCACTGAAGCTTTCTTT. As protein: CASNWGTEAFF.

The V call is TRBV6-5, the J call TRBJ2-2, with D uncertain. V lost 2 bases, J lost 4 bases, and 5 bases lay in between. The V gene's germline CDR1 is MNHEY and CDR2 SVGAGI. This CDR3 spans 13 amino acids. CDR3 protein: CASSYEPTGELFF. The DNA of the CDR3 is TGTGCCAGCAGTTACGAACCCACCGGGGAGCTGTTTTTT.

V gene TRBV2 combines with J gene TRBJ2-7; maybe TRBD2 (5 bases). The CDR3 totals 13 residues. Trimming cost V 10 bases and J 3 bases, with 16 bases left between them. Germline CDR1 SNHLY, CDR2 FYNNEI. The CDR3 loop reads CAIEGEGNYEQYF. The CDR3 coding sequence is TGTGCCATCGAGGGAGAGGGTAACTACGAGCAGTACTTC.

The chain carries TRBV30 and TRBJ2-1, with TRBD2 matching over 10 bases. This CDR3 region has 12 residues. V lost 1 base to trimming and J lost 12 bases; unmatched junction nucleotides: 3. The V gene's germline CDR1 is GTSNPN and CDR2 SVGIG (reference sequence). DNA for the CDR3: TGTGCCTGGAGTGGAGCGGGAGGGCCGCAGTTCTTC. It codes for CAWSGAGGPQFF.

The chain joins TRBV5-1 to TRBJ1-1; D gene ambiguous. In germline, CDR1 is SGHRS, CDR2 YFSETQ. There are 12 residues in the CDR3. V was clipped by 4 bases and J by 5 bases, with 9 bases between them. Here the CDR3 DNA reads TGCGCCAGCAGCATAGGAAAGACTGAAGCTTTCTTT. It translates to CASSIGKTEAFF.

The chain combines TRBV11-2 with TRBJ2-7; 16 bases are a match to TRBD2. Germline CDR1 SGHAT, CDR2 FQNNGV. This CDR3 is 15 amino acids long. V lost 6 bases to trimming and J lost 6 bases; unmatched junction nucleotides: 5. CDR3 coding DNA: TGTGCCAGCAGTTTGGGACTAGCGGGAGGGTCCGAGCAGTACTTC. Amino acids: CASSLGLAGGSEQYF.

V usage is TRBV25-1 and J usage is TRBJ2-1, with D possibly being TRBD2 (6 bases). V lost 2 bases to trimming and J lost 2 bases, with 19 bases between them. CDR1 MGHDK and CDR2 SYGVNS come from the germline V gene. CDR3 length equals 18 residues. The CDR3 bases are TGTGCCAGCAGTGAAACGCTCGCGGGGCAAATACCCTACAATGAGCAGTTCTTC. Residues: CASSETLAGQIPYNEQFF.

The chain uses TRBV29-1 and TRBJ2-2; the D gene is possibly TRBD1 (6 bases). V was clipped by 7 bases and J by 3 bases, with 15 bases between them. This CDR3 is 14 amino acids long. Germline lookup yields CDR1 SQVTM and CDR2 ANQGSEA. CDR3 in amino acids: CSALRQGYTGELFF. The CDR3 region has the DNA TGCAGCGCCCTCAGGCAGGGGTACACCGGGGAGCTGTTTTTT.

The chain couples TRBV30 to TRBJ2-7; D call uncertain. The germline CDR1 and CDR2 sequences are GTSNPN and SVGIG (reference sequence). This CDR3 has 13 residues. The V end lost 7 bases, the J end lost 2 bases, and 15 bases lay between the germline ends. CDR3 nucleotides: TGTGCCTCTTCCGGCGGCAGTACCTACGAGCAGTACTTC. Residues: CASSGGSTYEQYF.

In this sample, this clone turned up a few times. The chain links TRBV27 to TRBJ2-7; 12 bases line up with TRBD1. J was trimmed by 7 bases and V by 2 bases; bases with no gene match: 15. The germline V gene encodes CDR1 MNHEY and CDR2 SMNVEV (reference sequence). This CDR3 region has 18 residues. CDR3 nucleotide sequence: TGTGCCAGCAGTTTAGGCTGGCAATCTGGGACAGGGGGCGGAGAGCAGTACTTC. Translating it yields CASSLGWQSGTGGGEQYF.

This rearrangement joins TRBV11-2 to TRBJ2-1; maybe TRBD1 (6 bases). V gave up 2 bases and J gave up 8 bases, with 13 bases separating them. The germline CDR1 and CDR2 sequences are SGHAT and FQNNGV. This CDR3 contains 14 residues. CDR3 DNA: TGTGCCAGCAGCTTAACCCAGACAGGTTATGAGCAGTTCTTC. It yields the protein CASSLTQTGYEQFF. The full variable domain, its missing parts supplied by reference TRBV11-2 and TRBJ2-1, is EAGVAQSPRYKIIEKRQSVAFWCNPISGHATLYWYQQILGQGPKLLIQFQNNGVVDDSQLPKDRFSAERLKGVDSTLKIQPAKLEDSAVYLCASSLTQTGYEQFFGPGTRLTVL.

The chain joins TRBV10-3 to TRBJ2-5; D ambiguous. V was clipped by 0 bases and J by 5 bases, with 13 bases between them. The germline CDR1 and CDR2 sequences are ENHRY and SYGVKD. The CDR3 has 15 residues. In DNA, the CDR3 is TGTGCCATCAGTGAGTCAGTTGGGCTGGTGGAGACCCAGTACTTC. Amino acid sequence: CAISESVGLVETQYF.

The rearrangement joins TRBV9 to TRBJ1-2; unclear D gene. Germline V gene sequence: CDR1 SGDLS, CDR2 YYNGEE. Between the trimmed V and J ends, which lost 0 bases and 0 bases, there was a span of 9 bases. This CDR3 is built from 15 residues. The CDR3: CASSVAPGANYGYTF. The DNA of the CDR3 is TGTGCCAGCAGCGTAGCTCCTGGGGCTAACTATGGCTACACCTTC. The whole variable domain, remainder taken from reference TRBV9 and TRBJ1-2, is DSGVTQTPKHLITATGQRVTLRCSPRSGDLSVYWYQQSLDQGLQFLIQYYNGEERAKGNILERFSAQQFPDLHSELNLSSLELGDSALYFCASSVAPGANYGYTFGSGTRLTVV.

The rearrangement joins TRBV13 to TRBJ2-1; 14 bases line up with TRBD2. The V segment lost 4 bases and the J segment 10 bases; nucleotides outside the gene matches: 9. From germline, CDR1 is PRHDT and CDR2 FYEKMQ (reference sequence). This CDR3 region has 16 residues. CDR3 amino acids: CASSSETSGRANEQFF. The CDR3 nucleotides are TGTGCCAGCAGCTCTGAGACTAGCGGGAGGGCCAACGAGCAGTTCTTC.

V usage is TRBV11-3 and J usage is TRBJ1-4; 7 nucleotides line up with TRBD1. V shed 5 bases and J 2 bases; nucleotides not matched to a gene: 14. This CDR3 is 18 amino acids long. Germline loops: CDR1 SGHNT, CDR2 YENEEA. The CDR3 region has the DNA TGTGCCAGCAGCGGGGTATACAGGACAGGAGTCACTAATGAAAAACTGTTTTTT. This sequence encodes CASSGVYRTGVTNEKLFF.

In this sample, this clone turned up once. V and J are TRBV2 and TRBJ1-5; 7 bases match TRBD1. Germline lookup yields CDR1 SNHLY and CDR2 FYNNEI. The V segment lost 6 bases and the J segment 8 bases; nucleotides outside the gene matches: 13. CDR3 size: 15 residues. The CDR3 DNA reads TGTGCCAGCAGCGTGCAGGGGCAGGGGGGTGAGCCCCAGCATTTT. Residues: CASSVQGQGGEPQHF.

The count of this clone is one. This chain links TRBV7-9 with TRBJ2-7; D remains unclear. Trimming shortened V by 5 bases and J by 3 bases, and 14 bases separated the two germline ends. There are 14 residues in the CDR3. CDR1 is SEHNR and CDR2 is FQNEAQ in the germline V gene (reference sequence). CDR3 sequence: CASSPESKDYEQYF. The CDR3 DNA follows: TGTGCCAGCAGCCCCGAGAGTAAGGACTACGAGCAGTACTTC.

This rearrangement joins TRBV19 to TRBJ2-4, with TRBD1 matching 8 bases. CDR3 length: 15 residues. CDR1 and CDR2 (germline): LNHDA, SQIVND (reference sequence). The J segment lost 0 bases and the V segment lost 4 bases, leaving 2 bases of the junction unmatched. CDR3 bases: TGTGCCAGTAGTACACAGGGGGAAGCCAAAAACATTCAGTACTTC. It yields the protein CASSTQGEAKNIQYF.

J is TRBJ1-2 and V is TRBV10-3; D unclear. The CDR3 sequence is 15 residues long. Trimming cost V 2 bases and J 5 bases, with 15 bases left between them. CDR1 is ENHRY, CDR2 SYGVKD, per germline. The CDR3 spells CAISERALSFYGYTF. DNA for the CDR3: TGTGCCATCAGTGAGAGGGCTCTTAGCTTTTATGGCTACACCTTC.

The rearrangement links TRBV18 to TRBJ2-7; 15 bases map to TRBD2. Unmatched junction bases numbered 1, after V lost 0 bases and J lost 1 base. The CDR3 length is 17 residues. Germline loops: CDR1 KGHSH, CDR2 LQKENI. The CDR3 loop reads CASSPPGLAGGSYEQYF. The CDR3 region has the DNA TGTGCCAGCTCACCACCGGGACTAGCGGGAGGTTCCTACGAGCAGTACTTC. The complete variable domain, with remaining parts taken from reference TRBV18 and TRBJ2-7, reads NAGVMQNPRHLVRRRGQEARLRCSPMKGHSHVYWYRQLPEEGLKFMVYLQKENIIDESGMPKERFSAEFPKEGPSILRIQQVVRGDSAAYFCASSPPGLAGGSYEQYFGPGTRLTVT.

The chain links TRBV23-1 to TRBJ1-2; TRBD1 is a possible D gene (6 bases). TRBV23-1 has ORF status, its function being uncertain. The V end was cut by 2 bases, the J end by 6 bases, with 19 bases between. There are 16 residues in the CDR3. The CDR3 spells CASSQPEPGDCDGYTF. CDR3 DNA sequence: TGCGCCAGCAGTCAACCTGAGCCAGGGGACTGCGATGGCTACACCTTC.

This chain joins TRBV19 and TRBJ2-7; 12 bases fit TRBD1. Germline lookup yields CDR1 LNHDA and CDR2 SQIVND (reference sequence). V lost 5 bases to trimming and J lost 1 base; unmatched junction nucleotides: 6. This CDR3 is built from 16 residues. This CDR3 reads CASSDPGQGASYEQYF. The CDR3 DNA follows: TGTGCCAGTAGTGATCCGGGACAGGGGGCTTCCTACGAGCAGTACTTC.

J is TRBJ1-2 and V is TRBV29-1; possibly TRBD1 for D (5 bases). The V gene's germline CDR1 is SQVTM and CDR2 ANQGSEA. V was shortened by 3 bases and J by 7 bases, with 24 bases between the two germline ends. The CDR3 covers 16 residues. The chain's CDR3 is CSVDEGRGPEVFGYTF. The CDR3 DNA reads TGCAGCGTTGACGAGGGGCGCGGGCCCGAAGTCTTTGGCTACACCTTC.

The V call is TRBV27, the J call TRBJ2-7; no definite D call. V lost 6 bases to trimming and J lost 2 bases, with 14 bases between them. CDR1 is MNHEY, CDR2 SMNVEV, per germline (reference sequence). CDR3 size: 14 residues. The DNA of the CDR3 is TGTGCCAGCAGCCCAGAAAGACGGACCTACGAGCAGTACTTC. Translation gives CASSPERRTYEQYF.

This chain links TRBV25-1 with TRBJ2-7; weak D call: TRBD2 (6 bases). Per the germline V gene, CDR1 is MGHDK and CDR2 is SYGVNS. Trimming shortened V by 7 bases and J by 2 bases, and 15 bases separated the two germline ends. The CDR3 length is 14 residues. CDR3 sequence: CASTTGGTPYEQYF. CDR3 bases: TGTGCCAGCACCACCGGGGGAACCCCCTACGAGCAGTACTTC.

The rearrangement links TRBV28 to TRBJ1-4; 8 bases fit TRBD1. The CDR3 consists of 14 residues. V was pared by 3 bases and J by 8 bases, with 5 bases of the junction left unmatched. Germline V gene sequence: CDR1 MDHEN, CDR2 SYDVKM. CDR3: CASSLPGGWEKLFF. DNA for the CDR3: TGTGCCAGCAGTTTGCCAGGGGGCTGGGAAAAACTGTTTTTT.